The source of this TCR beta chain is a study of cytomegalovirus exposure and HLA in healthy donors (dated by TCRdb to 2015 to 2018). For the study in its entirety: An earlier analysis of about 560 of the donors reported 276 Gb of sequence data and around 120 million unique TCR beta sequences obtained from about 180 million T cells. The study aimed to test whether cataloging public T cell receptors could reveal signatures of past pathogen exposure. A later genetic analysis took genome-wide SNP genotypes for about 65% of the 666 donors and used that subset as a discovery cohort. All discovery cohort repertoires had been generated on a single sequencing platform. A later analysis re-analyzed previously published TCR beta repertoires from 666 donors and added high-resolution HLA genotyping to study TCR occurrence patterns. An earlier analysis of 587 of the donors used high-throughput TCR beta sequencing to judge whether each TCR beta V gene segment behaved as functional or pseudogenic. High-throughput TCR immunosequencing, statistical association of individual TCRs with disease status, and machine learning were combined to predict cytomegalovirus infection status. The study profiled the T cell repertoires of more than 500 subjects by immunosequencing and related them to cytomegalovirus serostatus. Along with the roughly 670-subject first cohort, a separate validation cohort of about 110 different subjects was used. About five DR-DQ haplotypes were handled as single units for association and clustering because linkage in the cohort was strong. Donor age, sex, ethnicity and CMV serostatus were compiled together with the repertoire data. In the later analysis, no new phenotypic data were used to find candidate immune exposures; instead, reliance was placed on TCR beta sequences and their occurrence across donors. HLA typing included class I and class II loci at four-digit resolution. Typing coverage differed by locus: A, B, C, DRB1 and DQB1 were typed in about 629-630 donors, DQA1 in about 550, DPA1 in roughly 590, and DPB1 in approximately 450. Across some 400 genotyped donors of the cohort, an average of roughly 250,000 unique TCR beta nucleotide sequences per donor were sequenced, and around 19% of those sequences were non-productive. An early release that covered roughly 600 HLA-typed donors contained 250 to 350 gigabases of sequencing data and tens of millions of unique TCR sequences. The genetic ancestry cluster associated with self-reported Caucasian donors included 81% of the 350 to 500 genotyped donors. Results the study describes overall, beyond this receptor: According to the authors, the approach could potentially be generalized to other disease states and immunological phenotypes. The only immune exposure information available for the cohort was CMV serostatus. Approximately 18 rarely observed V segments, including chromosome 9 orphons, were excluded from the earlier analysis of a few hundred of the donors because counts were too low. According to a later genetic analysis, donors in an Asian-associated ancestry cluster had fewer N-insertions in productive TCRs than the roughly 660-donor mean. A few of the identified cytomegalovirus-associated TCR beta chains were confirmed in vitro to be specific for cytomegalovirus antigens. A later analysis associated about 17,000 TCR beta sequences with specific HLA alleles at a false discovery rate of 0.05. Because some donors lacked HLA typing at each locus, the association tests relied only on the typed subset. Most CMV-associated TCR beta chains appeared to be HLA-restricted in a later analysis, and the HLA associations seemed to be driven largely by CMV exposure. A later genetic analysis associated a missense DCLRE1C variant with V-gene and J-gene trimming of TCR beta chains, and an independent cohort replicated the association. A further reported finding was that TCR beta sequences accurately predicted the HLA-A and HLA-B alleles for most subjects in the first cohort. Most TCR sequences were seen in very few donors, while some public TCRs were found in many individuals. Presence/absence analyses assumed roughly uniform sequencing depth across donors, an assumption that may not hold. In a later analysis, HLA-associated TCR beta chains were found to be more clonally expanded and to have lower generation probabilities than equally common non-associated chains. The cohort was sequenced for TCR beta chains only, and without alpha or paired-chain data the features that could be detected were limited. Broadly in line with IMGT annotations, most TCR beta V segments showed up in productive rearrangements about 90% or about 30% of the time in an earlier analysis of 587 of the donors. According to a later analysis, TCR association rates differed among HLA loci, with DRB1 alleles showing the most associated TCRs and HLA-C alleles showing the fewest. A cluster of highly shared sequence variants was judged likely to be a technical artifact of the sequencing pipeline. A total of 150 or so TCR beta chains were listed by the study as associated with cytomegalovirus. Linkage disequilibrium might explain the correlated functional status among segregating V segments, but an unknown experimental factor could not be ruled out. Strong co-occurrence of HLA alleles, especially DR and DQ, made assigning TCR associations to individual alleles difficult. Several of the top co-occurrence clusters appeared to be linked to parvovirus B19, influenza, CMV and Epstein-Barr virus, according to a later analysis. Cytomegalovirus status was reported to be diagnosed by the classifier with high specificity and sensitivity in both the original and validation cohorts.

The method behind the library was the immunoSEQ multiplex PCR assay. For the multiplex PCR, a mixture combining 60 forward primers for TCR Vbeta segments and 13 reverse primers for TCR Jbeta segments was used. A multiplex PCR assay on genomic DNA amplified the CDR3 region of rearranged TCR beta genes. Amplified TCR beta libraries were sequenced as 87-base-pair reads on the Illumina HiSeq System. The study's processing was this. A later analysis counted around 72 million unique TCR beta chains across the 500 to 850 repertoires, and around 9.9 million of these chains were shared by at least two donors. A nearest-neighbor algorithm error-corrected the raw reads and collapsed the reads into unique sequences, merging closely related sequences to remove PCR and sequencing errors. To assign V, D and J gene segments, CDR3 sequences were aligned to IMGT reference sequences. Each retained sequence needed at least a six-nucleotide match to both a V gene segment and a J gene segment. A rearrangement was called productive if the CDR3 had no stop codons and remained in frame with V and J, and every other rearrangement was called non-productive. Following IMGT convention, CDR3 was defined as the stretch from the second conserved V-encoded cysteine to the conserved J-encoded phenylalanine. The earlier analysis of about 560 of the donors excluded any sequence lacking an unambiguous match to a single V gene segment. In an earlier analysis of roughly 600 of the donors, a V segment was called functional when productive rearrangements were above 56.7%, and segregating when the standard deviation between donors exceeded 5%. A statistical classification framework was built to diagnose cytomegalovirus status from the catalog of TCR beta chain sequences. V and J gene assignment, in a later analysis, came from comparing TCR nucleotide sequences with IMGT/GENE-DB human TR gene sequences. A later analysis assigned CDR3 sequences and most-parsimonious VDJ recombination scenarios with the TCRdist pipeline. In a later analysis, each TCR beta chain was defined by its CDR3 amino acid sequence together with its V-gene family, and reads without a unique V-gene family were excluded. As a way to deal with suspected cross-contamination and a sequencing artifact, a later analysis dropped under 600 nucleotide sequences that were highly shared and had low generation probability. In a later analysis, a clonal expansion index was calculated for each public chain from normalized within-repertoire ranks of inferred template counts. In a later analysis, generation probabilities were computed with a VDJ recombination model fitted to out-of-frame rearrangements, and the resulting probabilities were checked against IGoR. Hypergeometric tests were used in a later analysis to score TCR-TCR, TCR-HLA and TCR-CMV co-occurrence, with a repertoire-size bias correction applied to the TCR pairs. To estimate false discovery rates, a later analysis permuted the HLA or CMV assignments 20 times. In a later analysis, co-occurring TCRs were grouped using DBSCAN, with TCRdist sequence similarity added in when clustering inside HLA-allele-positive subsets. Co-occurrence clustering excluded repertoires with fewer than 30,000 or more than 120,000 public chains, plus five with anomalous nucleotide sharing. TCRdb carries this immuneACCESS record with in-frame sequences only. Its versions omit some clonotypes, under half of them owing to an unresolved V gene in the studies checked, with the rest unexplained. V and J calls and clone size come straight from that table; D and trimming were deduced from the DNA. This sample has around 210,000 clones in its table, and 60% to 80% of those were observed once. The ten largest make up less than 3.5% of the sample.

The cohort was made up of hundreds of healthy bone marrow donors. At the time of sampling, every cohort member was nominally healthy, though immune exposures that went unrecorded were likely present. The donor was CMV seronegative and was included in the group of 352 seronegative cohort members. Each donor provided a peripheral blood sample, and peripheral blood mononuclear cells were used for TCR beta sequencing. The Qiagen DNeasy Blood Extraction Kit was used to extract genomic DNA from the blood cell samples. This clone was detected once. What this receptor recognizes is not known. It has no much larger one-base neighbor in the sample; base qualities were not kept. The receptor was isolated from a woman aged 30 to 39 in good health and CMV-seronegative. Sequencing was done on a sample of PBMCs.

Here the CDR3 is given as CASSEGISGSNQPQHF. The sequenced DNA is TGTGCCAGCAGTGAAGGAATTAGCGGGAGCAATCAGCCCCAGCATTTT. This receptor chain uses TRBV2 and TRBJ1-5; confidence is insufficient to name the D gene. The junction carries 11 bases between V and J, which are trimmed by 1 base and 1 base respectively. Sequences SNHLY (CDR1) and FYNNEI (CDR2) are obtained from the germline V gene. The cysteine opens and the phenylalanine closes a CDR3 of 16 amino acids. Kept here is only the CDR3 DNA, which spans 48 bases and is read in frame from base 1. With the rest looked up from the reference TRBV2 and TRBJ1-5 genes rather than sequenced, the full variable domain is EPEVTQTPSHQVTQMGQEVILRCVPISNHLYFYWYRQILGQKVEFLVSFYNNEISEKSEIFDDQFSVERPDGSNFTLKIRSTKLEDSAMYFCASSEGISGSNQPQHFGDGTRLSIL.